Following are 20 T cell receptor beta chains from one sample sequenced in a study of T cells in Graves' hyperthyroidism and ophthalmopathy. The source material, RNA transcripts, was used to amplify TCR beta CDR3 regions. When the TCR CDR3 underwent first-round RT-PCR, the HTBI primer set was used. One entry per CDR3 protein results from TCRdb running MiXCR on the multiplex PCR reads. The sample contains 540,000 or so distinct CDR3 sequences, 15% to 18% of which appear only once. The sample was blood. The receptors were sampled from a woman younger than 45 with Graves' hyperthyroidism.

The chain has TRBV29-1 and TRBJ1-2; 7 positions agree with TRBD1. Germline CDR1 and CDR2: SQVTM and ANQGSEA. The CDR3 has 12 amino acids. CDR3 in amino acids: CSVSTGIYGYTF. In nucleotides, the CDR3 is TGCAGTGTATCGACAGGGATCTATGGCTACACCTTC.

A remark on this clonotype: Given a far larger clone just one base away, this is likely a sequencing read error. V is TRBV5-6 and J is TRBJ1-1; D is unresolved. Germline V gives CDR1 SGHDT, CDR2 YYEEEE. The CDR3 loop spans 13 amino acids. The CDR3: CAGSLARGTEAFF. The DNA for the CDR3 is TGTGCCGGCAGCTTGGCTCGGGGCACTGAAGCTTTCTTT.

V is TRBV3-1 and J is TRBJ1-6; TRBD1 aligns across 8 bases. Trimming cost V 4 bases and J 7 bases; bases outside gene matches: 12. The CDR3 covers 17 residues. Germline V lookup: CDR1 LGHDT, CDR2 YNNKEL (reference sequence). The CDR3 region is CASSRSTGTGGNSPLHF. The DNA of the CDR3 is TGTGCCAGCAGCCGATCCACCGGGACAGGCGGGAATTCACCCCTCCACTTT. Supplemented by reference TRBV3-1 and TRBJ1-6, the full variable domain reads DTAVSQTPKYLVTQMGNDKSIKCEQNLGHDTMYWYKQDSKKFLKIMFSYNNKELIINETVPNRFSPKSPDKAHLNLHINSLELGDSAVYFCASSRSTGTGGNSPLHFGNGTRLTVT.

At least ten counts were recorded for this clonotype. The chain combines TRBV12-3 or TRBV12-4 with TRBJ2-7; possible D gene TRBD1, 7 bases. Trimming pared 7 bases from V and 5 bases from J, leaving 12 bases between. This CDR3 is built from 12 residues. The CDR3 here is CASTGGYDEQYF. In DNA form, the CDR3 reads TGTGCCAGCACAGGGGGGTACGACGAGCAGTACTTC.

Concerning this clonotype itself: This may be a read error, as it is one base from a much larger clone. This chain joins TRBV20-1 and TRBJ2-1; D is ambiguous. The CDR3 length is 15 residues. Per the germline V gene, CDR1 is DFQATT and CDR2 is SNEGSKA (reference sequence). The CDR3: CSAREGTASYNEQIF. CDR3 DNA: TGCAGTGCTAGAGAAGGAACAGCCTCCTACAATGAGCAGATCTTC.

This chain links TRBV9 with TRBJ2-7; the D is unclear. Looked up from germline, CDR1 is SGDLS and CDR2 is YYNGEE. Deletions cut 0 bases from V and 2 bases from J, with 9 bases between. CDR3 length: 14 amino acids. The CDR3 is CASSVGYLTYEQYF. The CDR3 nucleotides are TGTGCCAGCAGCGTAGGGTACTTAACCTACGAGCAGTACTTC.

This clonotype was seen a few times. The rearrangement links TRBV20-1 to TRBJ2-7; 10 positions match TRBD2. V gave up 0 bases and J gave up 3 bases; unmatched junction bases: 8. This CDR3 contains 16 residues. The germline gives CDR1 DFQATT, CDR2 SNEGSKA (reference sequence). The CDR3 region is CSARDRLAGVFYEQYF. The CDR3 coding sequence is TGCAGTGCTAGAGATCGGCTAGCGGGAGTTTTCTACGAGCAGTACTTC.

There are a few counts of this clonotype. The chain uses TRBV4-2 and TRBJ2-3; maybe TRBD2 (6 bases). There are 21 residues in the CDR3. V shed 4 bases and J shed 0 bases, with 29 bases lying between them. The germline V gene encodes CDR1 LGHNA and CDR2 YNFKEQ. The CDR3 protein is CASSPRGDPRDRSRSTDTQYF. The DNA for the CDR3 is TGTGCCAGCAGCCCTAGAGGGGATCCGCGGGATCGGTCTCGAAGCACAGATACGCAGTATTTT.

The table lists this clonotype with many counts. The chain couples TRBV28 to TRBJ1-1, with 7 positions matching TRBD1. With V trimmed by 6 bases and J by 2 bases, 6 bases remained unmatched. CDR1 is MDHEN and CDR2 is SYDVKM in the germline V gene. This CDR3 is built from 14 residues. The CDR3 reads CASSKGQLNTEAFF. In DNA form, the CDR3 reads TGTGCCAGCAGCAAGGGACAGCTTAACACTGAAGCTTTCTTT.

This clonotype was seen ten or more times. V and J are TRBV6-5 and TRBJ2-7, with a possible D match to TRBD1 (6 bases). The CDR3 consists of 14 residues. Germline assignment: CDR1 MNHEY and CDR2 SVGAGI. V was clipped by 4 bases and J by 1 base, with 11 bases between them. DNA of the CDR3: TGTGCCAGCAGTTTCGGGACACCGTCCTACGAGCAGTACTTC. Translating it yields CASSFGTPSYEQYF.

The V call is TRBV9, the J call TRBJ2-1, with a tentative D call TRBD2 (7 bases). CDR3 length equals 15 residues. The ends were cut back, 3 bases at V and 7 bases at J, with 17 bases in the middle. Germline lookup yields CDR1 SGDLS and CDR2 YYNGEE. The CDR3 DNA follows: TGTGCCAGCAGCGCGGCTCAGGGGAGGGATAATGAGCAGTTCTTC. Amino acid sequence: CASSAAQGRDNEQFF.

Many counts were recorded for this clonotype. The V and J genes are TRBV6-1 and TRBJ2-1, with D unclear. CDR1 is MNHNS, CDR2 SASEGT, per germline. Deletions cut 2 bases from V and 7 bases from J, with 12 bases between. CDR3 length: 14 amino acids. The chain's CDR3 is CASSEPGQANEQFF. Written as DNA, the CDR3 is TGTGCCAGCAGTGAACCCGGCCAAGCAAATGAGCAGTTCTTC.

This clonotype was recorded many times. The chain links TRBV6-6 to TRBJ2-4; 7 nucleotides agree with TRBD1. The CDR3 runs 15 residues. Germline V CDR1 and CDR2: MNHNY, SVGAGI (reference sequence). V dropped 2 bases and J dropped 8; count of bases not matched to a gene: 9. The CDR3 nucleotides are TGTGCCAGCAGTTACGGGGACAGCCAATGGGACATTCAGTACTTC. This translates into CASSYGDSQWDIQYF.

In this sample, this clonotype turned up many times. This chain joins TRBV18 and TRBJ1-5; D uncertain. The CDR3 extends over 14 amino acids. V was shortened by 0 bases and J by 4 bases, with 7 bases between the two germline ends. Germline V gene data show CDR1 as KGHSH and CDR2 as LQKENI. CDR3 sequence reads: CASSPPEGNQPQHF. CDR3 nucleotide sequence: TGTGCCAGCTCACCACCGGAAGGGAATCAGCCCCAGCATTTT.

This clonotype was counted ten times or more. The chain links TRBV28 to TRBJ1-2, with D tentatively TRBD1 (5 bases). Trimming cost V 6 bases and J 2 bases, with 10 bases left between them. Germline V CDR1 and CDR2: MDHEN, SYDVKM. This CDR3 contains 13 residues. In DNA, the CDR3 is TGTGCCAGCAGCGAACAGGAAAACTATGGCTACACCTTC. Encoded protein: CASSEQENYGYTF.

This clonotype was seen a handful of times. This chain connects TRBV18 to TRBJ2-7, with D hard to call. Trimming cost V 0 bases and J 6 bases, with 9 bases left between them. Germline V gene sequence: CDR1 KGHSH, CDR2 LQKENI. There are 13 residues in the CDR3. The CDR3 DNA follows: TGTGCCAGCTCACCACCCGTCAACTCCGAGCAGTACTTC. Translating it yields CASSPPVNSEQYF.

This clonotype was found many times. The CDR3 loop is CASSEAGAGHQPQHF. As DNA, the CDR3 is TGTGCCAGCAGTGAAGCTGGGGCCGGTCATCAGCCCCAGCATTTT. This chain joins TRBV2 and TRBJ1-5, with D possibly matching TRBD1 (5 bases). Trimming removed 0 bases from V and 5 bases from J, with 11 bases in between. This CDR3 region has 15 residues. Germline V CDR1 and CDR2: SNHLY, FYNNEI.

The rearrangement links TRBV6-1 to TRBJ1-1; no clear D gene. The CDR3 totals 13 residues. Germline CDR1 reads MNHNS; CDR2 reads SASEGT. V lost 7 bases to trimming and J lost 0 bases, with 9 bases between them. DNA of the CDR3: TGTGCCAGCACGCACAACATGAACACTGAAGCTTTCTTT. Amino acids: CASTHNMNTEAFF.

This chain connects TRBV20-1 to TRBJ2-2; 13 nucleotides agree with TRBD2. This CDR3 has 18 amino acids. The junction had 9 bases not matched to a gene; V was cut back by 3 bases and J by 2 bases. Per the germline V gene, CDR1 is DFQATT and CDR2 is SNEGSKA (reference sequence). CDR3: CSASSGLAGWFNTGELFF. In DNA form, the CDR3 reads TGCAGTGCTAGTTCGGGACTAGCGGGATGGTTCAACACCGGGGAGCTGTTTTTT.

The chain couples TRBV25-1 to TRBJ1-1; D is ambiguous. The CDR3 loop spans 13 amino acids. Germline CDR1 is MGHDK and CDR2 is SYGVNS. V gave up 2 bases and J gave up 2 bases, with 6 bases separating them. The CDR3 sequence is CASSERGNTEAFF. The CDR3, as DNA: TGTGCCAGCAGTGAACGCGGTAACACTGAAGCTTTCTTT.